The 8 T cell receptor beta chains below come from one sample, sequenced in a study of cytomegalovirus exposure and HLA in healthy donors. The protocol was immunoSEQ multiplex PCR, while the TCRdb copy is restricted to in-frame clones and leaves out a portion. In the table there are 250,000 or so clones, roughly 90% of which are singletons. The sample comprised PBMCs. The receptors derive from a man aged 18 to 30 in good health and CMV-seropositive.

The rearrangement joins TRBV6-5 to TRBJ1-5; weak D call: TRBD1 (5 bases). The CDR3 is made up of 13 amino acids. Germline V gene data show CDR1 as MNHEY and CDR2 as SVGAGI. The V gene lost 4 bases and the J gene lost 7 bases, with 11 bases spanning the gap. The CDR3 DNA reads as TGTGCCAGCAGTTCCGGACGGGACCAGCCCCAGCATTTT. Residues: CASSSGRDQPQHF.

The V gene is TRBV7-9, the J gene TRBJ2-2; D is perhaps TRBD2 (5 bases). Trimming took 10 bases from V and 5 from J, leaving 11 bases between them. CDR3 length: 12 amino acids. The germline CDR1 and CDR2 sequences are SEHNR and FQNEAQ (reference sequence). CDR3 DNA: TGTGCCACCGTCGGGGTGACCGGGGAGCTGTTTTTT. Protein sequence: CATVGVTGELFF.

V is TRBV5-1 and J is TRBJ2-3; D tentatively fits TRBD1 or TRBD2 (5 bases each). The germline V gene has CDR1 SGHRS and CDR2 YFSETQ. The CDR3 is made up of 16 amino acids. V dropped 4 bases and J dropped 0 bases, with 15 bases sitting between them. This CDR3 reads CASSVLAWGSTDTQYF. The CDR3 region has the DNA TGCGCCAGCAGCGTCTTAGCGTGGGGGAGCACAGATACGCAGTATTTT.

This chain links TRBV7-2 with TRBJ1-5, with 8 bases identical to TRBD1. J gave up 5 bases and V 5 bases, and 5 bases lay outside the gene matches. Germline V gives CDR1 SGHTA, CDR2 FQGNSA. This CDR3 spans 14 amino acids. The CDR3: CASSRTGGDQPQHF. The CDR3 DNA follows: TGTGCCAGCAGCCGTACAGGGGGGGATCAGCCCCAGCATTTT.

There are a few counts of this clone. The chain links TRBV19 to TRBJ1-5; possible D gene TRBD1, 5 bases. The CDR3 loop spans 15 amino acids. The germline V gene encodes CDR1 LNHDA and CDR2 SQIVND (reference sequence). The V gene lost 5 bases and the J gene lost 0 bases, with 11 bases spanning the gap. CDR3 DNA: TGTGCCAGTAGTTTTATGACAGCTAGCAATCAGCCCCAGCATTTT. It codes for CASSFMTASNQPQHF.

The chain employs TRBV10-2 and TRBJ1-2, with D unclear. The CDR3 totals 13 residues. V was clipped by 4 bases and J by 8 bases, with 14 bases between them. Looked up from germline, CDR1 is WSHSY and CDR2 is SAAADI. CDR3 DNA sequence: TGCGCCAGCAGTGTTGATGGTTTAAGGGGCTACACCTTC. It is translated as CASSVDGLRGYTF.

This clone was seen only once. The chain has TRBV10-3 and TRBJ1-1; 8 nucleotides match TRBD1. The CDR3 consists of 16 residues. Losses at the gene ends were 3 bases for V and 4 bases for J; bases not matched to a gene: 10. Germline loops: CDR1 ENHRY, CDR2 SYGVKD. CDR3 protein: CAISEGQGARRTEAFF. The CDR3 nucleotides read TGTGCCATCAGTGAAGGGCAGGGGGCAAGGCGCACTGAAGCTTTCTTT.

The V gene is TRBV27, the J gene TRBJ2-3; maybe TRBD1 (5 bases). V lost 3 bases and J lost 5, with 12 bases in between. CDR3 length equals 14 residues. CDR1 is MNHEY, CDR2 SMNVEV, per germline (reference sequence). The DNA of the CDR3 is TGTGCCAGCAGTTTTTATAGGGGTGTAGATACGCAGTATTTT. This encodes CASSFYRGVDTQYF.